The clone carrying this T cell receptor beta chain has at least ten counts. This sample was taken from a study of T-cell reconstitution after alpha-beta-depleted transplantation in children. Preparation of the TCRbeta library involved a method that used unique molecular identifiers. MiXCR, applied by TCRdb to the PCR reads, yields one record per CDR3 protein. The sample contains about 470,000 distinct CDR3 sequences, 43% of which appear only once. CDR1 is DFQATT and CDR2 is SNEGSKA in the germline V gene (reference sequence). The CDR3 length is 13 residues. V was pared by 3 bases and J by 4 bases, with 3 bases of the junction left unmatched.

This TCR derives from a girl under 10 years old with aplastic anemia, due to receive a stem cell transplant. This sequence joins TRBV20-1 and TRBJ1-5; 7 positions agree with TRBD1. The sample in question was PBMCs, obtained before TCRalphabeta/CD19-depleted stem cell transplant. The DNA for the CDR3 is TGCAGTGCTAGCTTGACAGGGAATCAGCCCCAGCATTTT. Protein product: CSASLTGNQPQHF.